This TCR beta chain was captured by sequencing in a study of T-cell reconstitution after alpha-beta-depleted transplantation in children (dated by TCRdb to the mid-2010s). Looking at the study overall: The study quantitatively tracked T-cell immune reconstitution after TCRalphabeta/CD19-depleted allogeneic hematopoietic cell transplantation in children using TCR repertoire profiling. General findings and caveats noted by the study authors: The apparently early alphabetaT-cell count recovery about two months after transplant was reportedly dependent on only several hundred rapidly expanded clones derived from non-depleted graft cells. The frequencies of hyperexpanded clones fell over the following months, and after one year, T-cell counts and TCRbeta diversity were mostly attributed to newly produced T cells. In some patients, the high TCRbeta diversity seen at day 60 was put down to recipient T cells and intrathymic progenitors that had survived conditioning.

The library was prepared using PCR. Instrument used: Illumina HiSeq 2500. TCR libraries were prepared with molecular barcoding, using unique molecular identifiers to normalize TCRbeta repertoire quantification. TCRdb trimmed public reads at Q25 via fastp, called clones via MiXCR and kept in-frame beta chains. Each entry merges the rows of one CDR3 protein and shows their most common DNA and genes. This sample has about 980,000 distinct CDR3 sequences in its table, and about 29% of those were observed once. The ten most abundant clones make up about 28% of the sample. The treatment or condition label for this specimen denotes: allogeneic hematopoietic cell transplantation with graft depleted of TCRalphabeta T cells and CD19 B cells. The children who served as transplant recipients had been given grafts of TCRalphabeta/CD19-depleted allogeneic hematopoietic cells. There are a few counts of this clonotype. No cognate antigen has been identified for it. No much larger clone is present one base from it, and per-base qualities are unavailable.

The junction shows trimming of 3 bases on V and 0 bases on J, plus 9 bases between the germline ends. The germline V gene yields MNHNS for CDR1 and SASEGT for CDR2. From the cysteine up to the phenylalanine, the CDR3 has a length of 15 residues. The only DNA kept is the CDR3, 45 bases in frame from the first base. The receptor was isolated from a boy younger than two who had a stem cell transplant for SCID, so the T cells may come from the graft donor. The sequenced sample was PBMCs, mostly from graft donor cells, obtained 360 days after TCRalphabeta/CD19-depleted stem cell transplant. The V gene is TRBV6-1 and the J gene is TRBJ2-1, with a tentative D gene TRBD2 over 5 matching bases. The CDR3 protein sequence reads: CASSEPGISYNEQFF. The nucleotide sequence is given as TGTGCCAGCAGTGAGCCCGGGATCTCCTACAATGAGCAGTTCTTC.